This T cell receptor (beta chain) was sequenced in a study of T-cell memory formation after mild COVID-19. Study in general: For the most part, TCR clusters were specific to one donor.

TCRdb fed the 5' RACE reads into MiXCR, producing one record per CDR3 protein. The sample lists a few hundred thousand distinct CDR3 sequences, about 20% occurring once. The study's findings and limits: The SARS-CoV-2 specificity of second-wave clones reaching peak at day 37 remained unverified. The pre-infection memory compartment contained some responding clones, suggesting cross-reactive memory joined. Clones shrinking between day 15 and 85 showed a balanced CD4/CD8 split, and those that grew later tilted toward CD4+.

There are a few counts of this clonotype. Its target is unknown. V was clipped by 0 bases and J by 2 bases; unmatched bases: 7. From germline, CDR1 is MNHEY and CDR2 SMNVEV (reference sequence). The CDR3 has 16 amino acids. The rearrangement uses TRBV27 and TRBJ2-7, with 7 bases aligning to TRBD2. The source is an adult woman who had mild COVID-19 (a few samples of this study predate the infection). Cell type and time point are not known. Sequencing input: PBMCs or a T cell subset sorted from them (not recorded which). CDR3 bases: TGTGCCAGCAGTTTATCGGGGGGGGGATCCCCCTACGAGCAGTACTTC. Its protein product is CASSLSGGGSPYEQYF.